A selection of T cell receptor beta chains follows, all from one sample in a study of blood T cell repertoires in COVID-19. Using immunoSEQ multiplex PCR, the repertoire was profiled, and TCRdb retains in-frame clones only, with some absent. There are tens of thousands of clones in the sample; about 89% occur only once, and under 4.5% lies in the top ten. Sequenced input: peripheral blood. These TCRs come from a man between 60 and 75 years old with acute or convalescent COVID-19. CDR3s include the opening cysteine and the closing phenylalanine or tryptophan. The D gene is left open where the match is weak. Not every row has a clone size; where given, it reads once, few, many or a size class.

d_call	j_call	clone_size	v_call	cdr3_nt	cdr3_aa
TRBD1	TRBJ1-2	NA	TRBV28	TGTGCCAGCACCGGCTACTCCGGGACAGGGGGTGGCTACACCTTC	CASTGYSGTGGGYTF
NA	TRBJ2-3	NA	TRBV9	TGTGCCAGCAGCCCCACTTGGGCTCGCACAGATACGCAGTATTTT	CASSPTWARTDTQYF
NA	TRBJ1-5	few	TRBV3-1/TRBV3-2	TGTGCCAGCAGCCAAGGCACAGTTAGCAATCAGCCCCAGCATTTT	CASSQGTVSNQPQHF
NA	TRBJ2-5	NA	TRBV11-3	TGTGCCAGCTCCGGAGGCGGGACCCAGTACTTC	CASSGGGTQYF
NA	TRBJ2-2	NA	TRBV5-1	TGCGCCAGCCTGACTAGTGCGACCGGGGAGCTGTTTTTT	CASLTSATGELFF
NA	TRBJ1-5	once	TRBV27	TGTGCCAGCAGTGAAATTAGCAAGCCCCAGCATTTT	CASSEISKPQHF
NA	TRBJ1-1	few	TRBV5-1	TGCGCCAGCAGCTTATTAGGACAGACTAACACTGAAGCTTTCTTT	CASSLLGQTNTEAFF
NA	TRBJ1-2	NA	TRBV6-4	TGTGCCAGCAGTGACTCGGGGGACTCAAAAGGCTACACCTTC	CASSDSGDSKGYTF
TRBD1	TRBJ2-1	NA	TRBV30	TGTGCCTGGGGCGACAGGGACAATGAGCAGTTCTTC	CAWGDRDNEQFF
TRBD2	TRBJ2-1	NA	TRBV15	TGTGCCACCAGCTTACGAGCAGATAGCGGGAGGGCGCAGTTCTTC	CATSLRADSGRAQFF
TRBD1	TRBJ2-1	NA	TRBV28	TGTGCCAGCAGCGGAGTAGGGACAGGGGATGACAATGAGCAGTTCTTC	CASSGVGTGDDNEQFF
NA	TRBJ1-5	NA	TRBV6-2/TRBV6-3	TGTGCCAGCAGTTACTCGAGCAGGGCCAATCAGCCCCAGCATTTT	CASSYSSRANQPQHF
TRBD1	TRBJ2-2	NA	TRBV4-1	TGCGCCAGCAGCCAAAGGACAGGGGGGGACGGGGAGCTGTTTTTT	CASSQRTGGDGELFF
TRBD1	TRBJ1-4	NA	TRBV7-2	TGTGCCAGCAGCCCCACGAGGGACAGGGGGTTGGCAACTAATGAAAAACTGTTTTTT	CASSPTRDRGLATNEKLFF
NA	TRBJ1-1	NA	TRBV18	TGTGCCAGCTCAGAACAGGGCCAGAACACTGAAGCTTTCTTT	CASSEQGQNTEAFF
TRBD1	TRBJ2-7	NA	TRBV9	TGTGCCAGCAGCCCCGGGACAGGTTACTCCTACGAGCAGTACTTC	CASSPGTGYSYEQYF
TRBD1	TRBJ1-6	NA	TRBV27	TGTGCCAGCAGTTTAGAGAAAGGACAGGGGTTTCCCCTCCACTTT	CASSLEKGQGFPLHF
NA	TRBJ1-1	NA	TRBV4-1	TGCGCCAGCAGCCTCCAGTACCGCAGGGGCACTGAAGCTTTCTTT	CASSLQYRRGTEAFF
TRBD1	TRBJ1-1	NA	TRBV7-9	TGTGCCAGCAGCTTAGGAAAACAGGGGGCAGGTGAAGCTTTCTTT	CASSLGKQGAGEAFF
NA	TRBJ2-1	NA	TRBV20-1	TGCAGTGCTGTTGAACTAGCCGAGCAGTTCTTC	CSAVELAEQFF
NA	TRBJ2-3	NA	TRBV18	TGTGCCAGCTCACCTTCACACTACCACGAAGCAGATACGCAGTATTTT	CASSPSHYHEADTQYF
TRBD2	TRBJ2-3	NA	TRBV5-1	TGCGCCAGCAGCAGTAGCGGGAGGGCCATCGATACGCAGTATTTT	CASSSSGRAIDTQYF
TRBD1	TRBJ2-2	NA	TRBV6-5	TGTGCCAGCAGTTTACTCACAGGGGGAAAGGCCGGGGAGCTGTTTTTT	CASSLLTGGKAGELFF
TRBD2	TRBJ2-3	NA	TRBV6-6	TGTGCCAGCAGTCGCCTTTGGCTAGCGGGAAGCACAGATACGCAGTATTTT	CASSRLWLAGSTDTQYF
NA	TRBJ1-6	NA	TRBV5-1	TGCGCCAGCAGCTTGGAAGCGGTGAGCTCCTATAATTCACCCCTCCACTTT	CASSLEAVSSYNSPLHF
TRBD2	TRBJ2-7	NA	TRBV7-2	TGTGCCAGCAGCCCCGGGACTAGCGGGCCATCCACCCTCGCTTACGAGCAGTACTTC	CASSPGTSGPSTLAYEQYF
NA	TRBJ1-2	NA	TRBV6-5	TGTGCCAGCCAAACCGGGACACCCGGTCGCTACACCTTC	CASQTGTPGRYTF
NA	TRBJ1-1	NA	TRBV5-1	TGCGCCAGCAGCATTGGGACCCTAGCGAGGACTGAAGCTTTCTTT	CASSIGTLARTEAFF
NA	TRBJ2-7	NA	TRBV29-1	TGCAGCGTTGAAGATCAGCGCGCCTACGAGCAGTACTTC	CSVEDQRAYEQYF
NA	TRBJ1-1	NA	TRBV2	TGTGCCAGCAGCGGACGGGGGATTCACACTGAAGCTTTCTTT	CASSGRGIHTEAFF
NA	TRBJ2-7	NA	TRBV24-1	TGTGCCACCAGTGATCCCCTGACGGGAGAGCAGTACTTC	CATSDPLTGEQYF
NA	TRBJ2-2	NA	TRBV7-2	TGTGCCAGCAGCCTCCGAGGGGGAACGAACACCGGGGAGCTGTTTTTT	CASSLRGGTNTGELFF
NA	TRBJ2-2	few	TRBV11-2	TGTGCCAGCAGCTTAGGCCCTAGCGACACCGGGGAGCTGTTTTTT	CASSLGPSDTGELFF
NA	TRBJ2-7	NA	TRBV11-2	TGTGCCAGCAGCTTTCATCAGTCCTACGAGCAGTACTTC	CASSFHQSYEQYF
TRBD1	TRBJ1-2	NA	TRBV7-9	TGTGCCAGCAGCTCCCTCGGGTACAGGGGGCAAAACTATGGCTACACCTTC	CASSSLGYRGQNYGYTF
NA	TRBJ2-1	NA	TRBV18	TGTGCCAGCTCACCATTCTTAAGGACTCGCGGGGATGAGCAGTTCTTC	CASSPFLRTRGDEQFF
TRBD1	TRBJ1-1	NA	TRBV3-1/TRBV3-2	TGTGCCAGCAGCCGAAGACAGGGGGAGGCTTTCTTT	CASSRRQGEAFF
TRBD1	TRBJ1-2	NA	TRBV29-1	TGCAGCGTTGACGGGGACAGGGAGGGTAACTATGGCTACACCTTC	CSVDGDREGNYGYTF
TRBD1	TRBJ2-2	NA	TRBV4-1	TGCGCCAGCAGCCAAGTGGGACAGGGCAACACCGGGGAGCTGTTTTTT	CASSQVGQGNTGELFF
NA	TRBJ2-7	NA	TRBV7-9	TGTGCCAGCAGCTTAGTGGTCTTTTCGGTCTCCTACGAGCAGTACTTC	CASSLVVFSVSYEQYF
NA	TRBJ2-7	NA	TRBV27	TGTGCCAGCCGACCCCGGGACATCTCCTACGAGCAGTACTTC	CASRPRDISYEQYF
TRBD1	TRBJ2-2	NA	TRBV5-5	TGTGCCAGCGACCGAACCGGGACAGCCAACACCGGGGAGCTGTTTTTT	CASDRTGTANTGELFF
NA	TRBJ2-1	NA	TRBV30	TGTGCCTGGAGCAGACTCCTGAATGAGCAGTTCTTC	CAWSRLLNEQFF
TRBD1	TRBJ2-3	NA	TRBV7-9	TGTGCCAGCAGCTCAGACAGGGGCACAGATACGCAGTATTTT	CASSSDRGTDTQYF
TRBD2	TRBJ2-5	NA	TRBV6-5	TGTGCCAGCAGAGTCGGACTAGCCGAAGAGACCCAGTACTTC	CASRVGLAEETQYF
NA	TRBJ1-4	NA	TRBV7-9	TGTGCCAGCAGCGTTTACAGGAATATCGAAAGAGAAAAACTGTTTTTT	CASSVYRNIEREKLFF
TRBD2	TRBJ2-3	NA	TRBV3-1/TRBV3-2	TGTGCCAGCAGCCAAGCGTGGACTAGCGGGACCATCGGTACGCAGTATTTT	CASSQAWTSGTIGTQYF
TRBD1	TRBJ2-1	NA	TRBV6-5	TGTGCCAGCAGTAAGGACAGGGGGACTGAGCAGTTCTTC	CASSKDRGTEQFF
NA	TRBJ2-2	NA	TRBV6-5	TGTGCCAGCAGGTGGACAGCAAACACCGGGGAGCTGTTTTTT	CASRWTANTGELFF
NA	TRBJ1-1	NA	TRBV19	TGTGCCAGTAGTATAGATTTATTGGGGCCCACTGAAGCTTTCTTT	CASSIDLLGPTEAFF
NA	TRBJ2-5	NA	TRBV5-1	TGCGCCAGCAGGCAGGGGACCACCCAAGAGACCCAGTACTTC	CASRQGTTQETQYF
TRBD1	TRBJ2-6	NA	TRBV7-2	TGTGCCAGCAGCTTTCGGACAGGGAACTCTGGGGCCAACGTCCTGACTTTC	CASSFRTGNSGANVLTF